These 23 T cell receptor beta chains came from one sample sequenced in a study of cytomegalovirus exposure and HLA in healthy donors. Researchers ran the PCR with 60 Vbeta and 13 Jbeta primers. Sequencing was performed with immunoSEQ multiplex PCR; in TCRdb, only in-frame clones are kept and a portion is missing. Altogether approximately 88,000 clones are present, 60% to 85% being singletons, with the ten largest covering around 6.6%. Sequencing was carried out using PBMCs. The receptor set was obtained from a man aged 50 to 59 in good health and CMV-seropositive.

As to this clone: One end of the junction varies from germline; a read error may be responsible. The V and J genes are TRBV7-6 and TRBJ1-3; tentatively, D is TRBD1 (5 bases). CDR1 is SGHVS and CDR2 is FNYEAQ in the germline V gene. The CDR3 has 14 amino acids. CDR3 bases: TGTGCCAGCAGCCAGACAGTCTCTAGAAACACCATATATTTT. This sequence encodes CASSQTVSRNTIYF.

The chain recombines TRBV6-1 with TRBJ2-7, with TRBD1 identical over 9 bases. Unmatched junction bases numbered 7, after V lost 8 bases and J lost 2 bases. The CDR3 consists of 14 residues. Germline V CDR1 and CDR2: MNHNS, SASEGT. Written as DNA, the CDR3 is TGTGCCAGCGTACCGGGACAGGGAGCCTACGAGCAGTACTTC. Its translation is CASVPGQGAYEQYF.

Here the CDR3 DNA reads TGTGCCAGCAGTTTAAGCCAGGGCAATCAGCCCCAGCATTTT. It specifies CASSLSQGNQPQHF. The chain combines TRBV28 with TRBJ1-5; D unclear. The length of the CDR3 is 14 residues. CDR1 is MDHEN and CDR2 is SYDVKM in the germline V gene. V gave up 2 bases and J gave up 2 bases, with 7 bases separating them.

V gene TRBV7-2 combines with J gene TRBJ2-3; 9 bases are a match to TRBD2. The CDR3 contains 18 residues. V lost 5 bases and J lost 4; bases outside the gene matches: 16. Germline V CDR1 and CDR2: SGHTA, FQGNSA. The CDR3 region is CASSTGLRTSVIADTQYF. CDR3 nucleotide sequence: TGTGCCAGCAGCACGGGACTGAGGACTAGCGTTATCGCAGATACGCAGTATTTT.

The chain has TRBV5-1 and TRBJ1-3; TRBD1 matches at 7 bases. The CDR3 is 16 residues long. The V gene's germline CDR1 is SGHRS and CDR2 YFSETQ. V gave up 4 bases and J gave up 0 bases; unmatched junction bases: 7. The CDR3 region is CASSAGQVPSGNTIYF. DNA of the CDR3: TGCGCCAGCAGCGCAGGACAGGTCCCCTCTGGAAACACCATATATTTT.

This chain links TRBV19 with TRBJ2-1; TRBD1 agrees at 7 bases. This CDR3 region has 16 residues. Germline V gives CDR1 LNHDA, CDR2 SQIVND (reference sequence). Germline trimming cut 2 bases from V and 4 bases from J; bases unmatched to any gene: 8. This CDR3 is CASSISGTVNYNEQFF. The DNA of the CDR3 is TGTGCCAGTAGTATATCCGGGACAGTGAATTACAATGAGCAGTTCTTC.

The rearrangement uses TRBV19 and TRBJ2-1; D may be TRBD2 (5 bases). Trimming left V 5 bases short and J 0 bases short, with 11 bases between. Germline lookup yields CDR1 LNHDA and CDR2 SQIVND (reference sequence). This CDR3 contains 15 residues. This CDR3 reads CASSEGISSYNEQFF. The DNA of the CDR3 is TGTGCCAGTAGTGAGGGAATTAGCTCCTACAATGAGCAGTTCTTC.

The rearrangement links TRBV5-1 to TRBJ2-7, with 7 nucleotides matching TRBD1. Trimming cost V 2 bases and J 2 bases; bases outside gene matches: 7. The germline gives CDR1 SGHRS, CDR2 YFSETQ. The CDR3 runs 15 residues. CDR3 loop: CASSFDGTATYEQYF. The CDR3 DNA sequence: TGCGCCAGCAGCTTCGACGGGACAGCAACCTACGAGCAGTACTTC.

The rearrangement links TRBV19 to TRBJ1-2; tentative D call: TRBD1 (5 bases). V lost 4 bases, J lost 2 bases, and 14 bases lay in between. The germline CDR1 and CDR2 sequences are LNHDA and SQIVND (reference sequence). The length of the CDR3 is 15 residues. The CDR3 protein is CASSTGFKGNYGYTF. CDR3 DNA: TGTGCCAGTAGTACAGGGTTTAAGGGCAACTATGGCTACACCTTC.

The chain joins TRBV11-3 to TRBJ2-1; 9 bases are shared with TRBD1. Per germline, CDR1 SGHNT and CDR2 YENEEA. The CDR3 sequence is 17 residues long. With 5 bases clipped from V and 4 bases from J, the junction kept 12 bases outside the gene matches. CDR3 bases: TGTGCCAGCAGCACCGGGACAGGGAAAGGGAGATACAATGAGCAGTTCTTC. Protein sequence: CASSTGTGKGRYNEQFF.

This chain links TRBV28 with TRBJ2-7; perhaps TRBD1 as D (5 bases). The CDR3 spans 15 residues. In germline, CDR1 is MDHEN, CDR2 SYDVKM. V was cut by 6 bases and J by 2 bases, with 17 bases left in between. This CDR3 reads CASRPALTVAYEQYF. For the CDR3, the DNA is TGTGCCAGCAGGCCCGCCCTGACAGTAGCCTACGAGCAGTACTTC.

The V and J genes are TRBV28 and TRBJ1-4; perhaps TRBD1 as D (6 bases). CDR1 and CDR2 (germline): MDHEN, SYDVKM. The length of the CDR3 is 15 residues. Trimming took off 4 bases at V and 4 bases at J, with 13 bases between the two ends. For the CDR3, the DNA is TGTGCCAGCAGTTCCTCACAGGGATGTAATGAAAAACTGTTTTTT. It codes for CASSSSQGCNEKLFF.

This chain uses TRBV11-2 with TRBJ1-2; 7 bases agree with TRBD1. The CDR3 totals 14 residues. The germline V gene encodes CDR1 SGHAT and CDR2 FQNNGV. With V trimmed by 5 bases and J by 8 bases, 11 bases remained unmatched. In nucleotides, the CDR3 is TGTGCCAGCAGCCCGGGGGACAGAATAGGCGGCTACACCTTC. This encodes CASSPGDRIGGYTF. Filled out from reference TRBV11-2 and TRBJ1-2, the complete variable domain reads EAGVAQSPRYKIIEKRQSVAFWCNPISGHATLYWYQQILGQGPKLLIQFQNNGVVDDSQLPKDRFSAERLKGVDSTLKIQPAKLEDSAVYLCASSPGDRIGGYTFGSGTRLTVV.

The V and J genes are TRBV30 and TRBJ1-4; a weak D match, TRBD1 (5 bases). This CDR3 is 15 amino acids long. CDR1 is GTSNPN and CDR2 is SVGIG in the germline V gene (reference sequence). The V end lost 2 bases, the J end lost 1 base, and 11 bases lay between the germline ends. This CDR3 reads CAWSLWGGTNEKLFF. CDR3 nucleotides: TGTGCCTGGAGTCTATGGGGGGGAACTAATGAAAAACTGTTTTTT.

The rearrangement joins TRBV7-2 to TRBJ2-1; 12 positions match TRBD2. The germline V gene encodes CDR1 SGHTA and CDR2 FQGNSA. V shed 3 bases and J 6 bases; nucleotides not matched to a gene: 12. CDR3 length: 18 residues. CDR3 sequence reads: CASSFFPASGGDVNEQFF. The CDR3 DNA follows: TGTGCCAGCAGCTTTTTCCCCGCTAGCGGGGGGGATGTCAATGAGCAGTTCTTC.

The chain employs TRBV6-1 and TRBJ1-6; maybe TRBD1 (5 bases). The germline CDR1 and CDR2 sequences are MNHNS and SASEGT. V lost 1 base and J lost 7, with 11 bases in between. This CDR3 spans 15 amino acids. The chain's CDR3 is CASSEVEGTNSPLHF. CDR3 sequence (DNA): TGTGCCAGCAGTGAAGTGGAGGGGACCAATTCACCCCTCCACTTT.

As to this clone: One end of the junction varies from germline; a read error may be responsible. This chain links TRBV30 with TRBJ2-7; 8 bases match TRBD1. Per germline, CDR1 GTSNPN and CDR2 SVGIG (reference sequence). CDR3 length equals 14 residues. The CDR3, as DNA: TGTGCCTGGAGTCCAATTCCAAGCCGGGACAGGCGGCACTTC. It translates to CAWSPIPSRDRRHF.

This rearrangement joins TRBV6-5 to TRBJ1-5, with D unresolved. Germline assignment: CDR1 MNHEY and CDR2 SVGAGI. Trimming took 2 bases from V and 3 from J, leaving 11 bases between them. This CDR3 is 15 amino acids long. The CDR3 nucleotides read TGTGCCAGCAGTTACGCCTGGGCTAACAATCAGCCCCAGCATTTT. This sequence encodes CASSYAWANNQPQHF.

The chain is built from TRBV6-1 and TRBJ2-7, with a possible D match to TRBD2 (5 bases). The CDR3 is 15 residues long. Trimming left V 8 bases short and J 0 bases short, with 17 bases between. Germline V gene data show CDR1 as MNHNS and CDR2 as SASEGT. CDR3 DNA: TGTGCCAGCCGCCCCTCTGAGGGTAGCTCCTACGAGCAGTACTTC. Protein product: CASRPSEGSSYEQYF.

This clone has a single count. The CDR3 region has the DNA TGTGCCAGCAGCGTAGAGGGAAGGGGTTCCTACAATGAGCAGTTCTTC. Its translation is CASSVEGRGSYNEQFF. The rearrangement uses TRBV9 and TRBJ2-1; D might be TRBD1 (5 bases). Deletions cut 0 bases from V and 1 base from J, with 11 bases between. The CDR3 has 16 residues. The V gene's germline CDR1 is SGDLS and CDR2 YYNGEE.

The J gene is TRBJ1-5, the V gene TRBV10-3; possible D gene TRBD1, 5 bases. Germline V gene data show CDR1 as ENHRY and CDR2 as SYGVKD. V was cut by 7 bases and J by 0 bases, with 16 bases left in between. The CDR3 loop spans 16 amino acids. This CDR3 reads CAINPGGTDSNQPQHF. CDR3 in DNA: TGTGCCATCAATCCGGGGGGGACGGATAGCAATCAGCCCCAGCATTTT.

The chain has TRBV19 and TRBJ1-2; D gene uncertain. CDR1 and CDR2 from the germline V gene are LNHDA and SQIVND (reference sequence). Trimming pared 0 bases from V and 0 bases from J, leaving 8 bases between. The CDR3 totals 15 residues. The CDR3 sequence: CASSIEGLPNYGYTF. CDR3 bases: TGTGCCAGTAGTATAGAGGGCCTTCCTAACTATGGCTACACCTTC.

This chain links TRBV30 with TRBJ2-5; no definite D call. The J call may be incorrect, as the DNA end agrees better with TRBJ2-7. From germline, CDR1 is GTSNPN and CDR2 SVGIG (reference sequence). CDR3 length: 15 amino acids. CDR3 protein: CAWSRSLGPAHEQYF. CDR3 nucleotides: TGTGCCTGGAGTCGAAGTTTGGGCCCCGCCCACGAGCAGTACTTC.